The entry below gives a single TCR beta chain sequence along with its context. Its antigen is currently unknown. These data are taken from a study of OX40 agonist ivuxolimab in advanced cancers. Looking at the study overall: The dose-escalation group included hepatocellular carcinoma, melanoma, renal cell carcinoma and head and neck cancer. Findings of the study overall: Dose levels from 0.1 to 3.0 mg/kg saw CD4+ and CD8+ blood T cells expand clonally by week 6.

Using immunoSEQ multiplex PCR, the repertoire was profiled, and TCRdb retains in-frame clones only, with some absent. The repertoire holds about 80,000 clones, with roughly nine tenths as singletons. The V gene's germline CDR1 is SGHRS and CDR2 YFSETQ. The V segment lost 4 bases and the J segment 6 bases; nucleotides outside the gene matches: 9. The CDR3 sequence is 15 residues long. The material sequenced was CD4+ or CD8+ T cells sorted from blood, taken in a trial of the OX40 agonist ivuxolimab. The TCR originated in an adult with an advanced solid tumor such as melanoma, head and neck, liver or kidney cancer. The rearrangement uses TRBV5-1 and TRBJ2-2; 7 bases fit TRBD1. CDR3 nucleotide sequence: TGCGCCAGCAGCCCGGACAGGAAAGGGGCCGGGGAGCTGTTTTTT. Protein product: CASSPDRKGAGELFF.